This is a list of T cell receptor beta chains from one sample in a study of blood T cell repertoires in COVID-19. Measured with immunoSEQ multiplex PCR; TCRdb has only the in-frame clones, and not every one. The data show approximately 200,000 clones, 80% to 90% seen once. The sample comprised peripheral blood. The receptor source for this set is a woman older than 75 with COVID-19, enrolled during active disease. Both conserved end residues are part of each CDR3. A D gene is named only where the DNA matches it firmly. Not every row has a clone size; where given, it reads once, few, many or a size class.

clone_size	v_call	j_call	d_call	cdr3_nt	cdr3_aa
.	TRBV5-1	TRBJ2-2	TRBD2	TGCGCCAGCAGCTTCGGGGGGAAAACCGGGGAGCTGTTTTTT	CASSFGGKTGELFF
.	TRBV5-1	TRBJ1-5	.	TGCGCCAGCAGCTTGGGTAGTTATAGCAATCAGCCCCAGCATTTT	CASSLGSYSNQPQHF
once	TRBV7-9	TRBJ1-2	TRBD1	TGTGCCAGCAGCTCTAGTGGGGGGACAGGGGGAGACAACCCCTATGGCTACACCTTC	CASSSSGGTGGDNPYGYTF
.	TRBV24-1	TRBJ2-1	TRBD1	TGTGCCACCCAAGGACAGGCAGGCAATGAGCAGTTCTTC	CATQGQAGNEQFF
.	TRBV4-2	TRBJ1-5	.	TGTGCCAGCAGCCGAGAAGGAGGGGACAGCAATCAGCCCCAGCATTTT	CASSREGGDSNQPQHF
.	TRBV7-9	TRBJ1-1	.	TGTGCCAGCAGCTCCGGGTGGAACACTGAAGCTTTCTTT	CASSSGWNTEAFF
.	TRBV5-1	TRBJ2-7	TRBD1	TGCGCCAGCAGGCCTGGACAGGGAATCTACGAGCAGTACTTC	CASRPGQGIYEQYF
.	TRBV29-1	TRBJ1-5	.	TGCAGCGTTGAAGTTGCGGGGTCGGGCAATCAGCCCCAGCATTTT	CSVEVAGSGNQPQHF
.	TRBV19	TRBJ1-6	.	TGTGCCAGTCTGCCGGGGACTTATAATTCACCCCTCCACTTT	CASLPGTYNSPLHF
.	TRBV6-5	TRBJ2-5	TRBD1	TGTGCCAGCACCCGAACAGGGGGAGAGACCCAGTACTTC	CASTRTGGETQYF
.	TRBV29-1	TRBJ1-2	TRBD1	TGCAGCGTTGGGACAGGCGTAATCTATGGCTACACCTTC	CSVGTGVIYGYTF
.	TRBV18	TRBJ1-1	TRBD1	TGTGCCAGCTCACCTGGGACAGGGGGCAAAACTGAAGCTTTCTTT	CASSPGTGGKTEAFF
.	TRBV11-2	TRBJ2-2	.	TGTGCCAGCAGCTCAGGGTGGAGATCGGGGGAGCTGTTTTTT	CASSSGWRSGELFF
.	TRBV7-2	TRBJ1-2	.	TGTGCCAGCAGCTTAGGTCCGGGAAACTATGGCTACACCTTC	CASSLGPGNYGYTF
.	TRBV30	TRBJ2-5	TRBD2	TGTGCCGGACAACTACAAGCGGGGGAGACCCAGTACTTC	CAGQLQAGETQYF
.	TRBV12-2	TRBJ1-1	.	TGTGCAAGTCGCCTGGACAGCCCCCAGTTGGGATCTGAAGCTTTCTTT	CASRLDSPQLGSEAFF
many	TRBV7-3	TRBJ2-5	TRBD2	TGTGCCAGCAGCTTATGGGGTTTTGGGCGGGGGAGGCAAGAGACCCAGTACTTC	CASSLWGFGRGRQETQYF
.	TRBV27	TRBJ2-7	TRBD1	TGTGCCAGCAGGGGGACAGGGGGCATTAACGAGCAGTACTTC	CASRGTGGINEQYF
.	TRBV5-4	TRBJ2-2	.	TGTGCCAGCAGCTTTGACGCAGGGAACACCGGGGAGCTGTTTTTT	CASSFDAGNTGELFF
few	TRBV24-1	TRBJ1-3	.	TGTGCCACCAGTGATTCGACGCGGGGCTCTGGAAACACCATATATTTT	CATSDSTRGSGNTIYF
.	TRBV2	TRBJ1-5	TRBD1	TGTGCCAGCAGTGAATGGGGGACAGGGAATCAGCCCCAGCATTTT	CASSEWGTGNQPQHF
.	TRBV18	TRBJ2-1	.	TGTGCCAGCTCCCCGGGGTTAAGCTCCTACAATGAGCAGTTCTTC	CASSPGLSSYNEQFF
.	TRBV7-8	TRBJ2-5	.	TGTGCCAGCAGCCTAAGTGAGGAGACCCAGTACTTC	CASSLSEETQYF
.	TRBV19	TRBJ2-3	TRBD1	TGTGCCAGTACCTCGGGACAGGGCACAGATACGCAGTATTTT	CASTSGQGTDTQYF
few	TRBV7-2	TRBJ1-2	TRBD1	TGTGCCAGCAGCCCCTCTGGGACAGGGGACTATGGCTACACCTTC	CASSPSGTGDYGYTF
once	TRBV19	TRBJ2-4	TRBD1	TGTGCCAGTAGTATATCAGCACAGGGGAACATTCAGTACTTC	CASSISAQGNIQYF
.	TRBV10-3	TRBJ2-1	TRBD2	TGTGCCATCAGTCAAGCGGGGTCGTTGGATGAGCAGTTCTTC	CAISQAGSLDEQFF
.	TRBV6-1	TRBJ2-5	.	TGTGCCAGCAGTGATTCAAAGACCCAGTACTTC	CASSDSKTQYF